The rows below give T cell receptor beta chains drawn from one sample of a study of cytomegalovirus exposure and HLA in healthy donors. Assay: immunoSEQ multiplex PCR; the TCRdb copy retains only in-frame clones and omits some. The sample records roughly 190,000 clones, around 84% being singletons. Source material: PBMCs. The receptor source for this set is a man in his forties or fifties in good health and CMV-seropositive. The CDR3 runs from the conserved cysteine through the conserved F or W. D genes are given only for firm matches. A clone size is listed for some rows: how often the clone was seen (once, few, many), or a class if it is expanded.

clone_size: NA; v_call: TRBV12-5; cdr3_length: 18; j_call: TRBJ2-2; d_call: TRBD2; cdr3_aa: CASGLVRSGGSLTGELFF; cdr3_nt: TGTGCTAGTGGTTTGGTACGAAGCGGGGGATCACTGACCGGGGAGCTGTTTTTT
clone_size: NA; v_call: TRBV15; cdr3_length: 17; j_call: TRBJ2-3; d_call: TRBD2; cdr3_aa: CATSRDYTGGGTDTQYF; cdr3_nt: TGTGCCACCAGCAGAGATTATACGGGGGGGGGCACAGATACGCAGTATTTT
clone_size: NA; v_call: TRBV27; cdr3_length: 17; j_call: TRBJ2-1; d_call: NA; cdr3_aa: CASRLQGSGGIYNEQFF; cdr3_nt: TGTGCCAGCAGATTACAGGGGTCGGGGGGGATATACAATGAGCAGTTCTTC
clone_size: NA; v_call: TRBV28; cdr3_length: 14; j_call: TRBJ1-3; d_call: NA; cdr3_aa: CASSLEVSGNTIYF; cdr3_nt: TGTGCCAGCAGTTTAGAGGTCTCTGGAAACACCATATATTTT
clone_size: NA; v_call: TRBV7-9; cdr3_length: 15; j_call: TRBJ2-3; d_call: TRBD2; cdr3_aa: CSSSFLAGGTDTQYF; cdr3_nt: TGTTCCAGCAGCTTTCTAGCGGGAGGGACAGATACGCAGTATTTT
clone_size: NA; v_call: TRBV28; cdr3_length: 14; j_call: TRBJ1-1; d_call: TRBD1; cdr3_aa: CASSLVTGGSSAFF; cdr3_nt: TGTGCCAGCAGTTTGGTGACAGGGGGCTCGTCAGCTTTCTTT
clone_size: NA; v_call: TRBV11-2; cdr3_length: 14; j_call: TRBJ2-7; d_call: NA; cdr3_aa: CASSLGVGGDEQYF; cdr3_nt: TGTGCCAGCAGCTTAGGTGTGGGTGGAGACGAGCAGTACTTC
clone_size: NA; v_call: TRBV29-1; cdr3_length: 14; j_call: TRBJ2-7; d_call: NA; cdr3_aa: CSVAEGGTSYEQYF; cdr3_nt: TGCAGCGTTGCCGAGGGGGGGACATCCTACGAGCAGTACTTC
clone_size: once; v_call: TRBV7-9; cdr3_length: 15; j_call: TRBJ2-7; d_call: TRBD1; cdr3_aa: CASSLPDRGGNEQYF; cdr3_nt: TGTGCCAGCAGCTTACCGGACAGGGGTGGGAACGAGCAGTACTTC
clone_size: NA; v_call: TRBV29-1; cdr3_length: 13; j_call: TRBJ2-7; d_call: TRBD2; cdr3_aa: CSVLLAGFYEQYF; cdr3_nt: TGCAGCGTGCTACTAGCGGGTTTCTACGAGCAGTACTTC
clone_size: NA; v_call: TRBV27; cdr3_length: 12; j_call: TRBJ2-2; d_call: NA; cdr3_aa: CASSLFYGELFF; cdr3_nt: TGTGCCAGCAGTTTATTCTACGGGGAGCTGTTTTTT
clone_size: NA; v_call: TRBV7-9; cdr3_length: 16; j_call: TRBJ2-7; d_call: TRBD2; cdr3_aa: CASSPERLAETYEQYF; cdr3_nt: TGTGCCAGCAGCCCCGAGCGACTAGCGGAGACCTACGAGCAGTACTTC
clone_size: NA; v_call: TRBV4-3; cdr3_length: 16; j_call: TRBJ2-7; d_call: NA; cdr3_aa: CASSPSLIHPGYEQYF; cdr3_nt: TGCGCCAGCAGCCCCTCGTTGATCCACCCCGGGTACGAGCAGTACTTC
clone_size: once; v_call: TRBV4-1; cdr3_length: 17; j_call: TRBJ2-7; d_call: TRBD1; cdr3_aa: CASSHSPAVGQGYEQYF; cdr3_nt: TGCGCCAGCAGCCACTCTCCGGCGGTCGGACAGGGGTACGAGCAGTACTTC
clone_size: NA; v_call: TRBV29-1; cdr3_length: 16; j_call: TRBJ2-5; d_call: NA; cdr3_aa: CSVAVGTYIYQETQYF; cdr3_nt: TGCAGCGTTGCGGTCGGGACTTATATTTACCAAGAGACCCAGTACTTC
clone_size: NA; v_call: TRBV25-1; cdr3_length: 15; j_call: TRBJ2-1; d_call: NA; cdr3_aa: CASSSTGTLYNEQFF; cdr3_nt: TGTGCCAGCAGTTCCACCGGGACACTCTACAATGAGCAGTTCTTC
clone_size: few; v_call: TRBV4-1; cdr3_length: 15; j_call: TRBJ1-1; d_call: TRBD1; cdr3_aa: CASSQGEGADTEAFF; cdr3_nt: TGCGCCAGCAGCCAAGGAGAGGGGGCGGACACTGAAGCTTTCTTT
clone_size: NA; v_call: TRBV7-9; cdr3_length: 13; j_call: TRBJ2-7; d_call: NA; cdr3_aa: CASSAWEDYEQYF; cdr3_nt: TGTGCCAGCAGCGCCTGGGAGGACTACGAGCAGTACTTC
clone_size: NA; v_call: TRBV7-9; cdr3_length: 11; j_call: TRBJ2-7; d_call: NA; cdr3_aa: CASSFTYEQYF; cdr3_nt: TGTGCCAGCAGCTTCACCTACGAGCAGTACTTC
clone_size: NA; v_call: TRBV7-9; cdr3_length: 16; j_call: TRBJ2-2; d_call: NA; cdr3_aa: CASSPGLAPNTGELFF; cdr3_nt: TGTGCCAGCAGCCCCGGTTTAGCGCCGAACACCGGGGAGCTGTTTTTT
clone_size: once; v_call: TRBV2; cdr3_length: 14; j_call: TRBJ1-2; d_call: NA; cdr3_aa: CASTRSDFNYGYTF; cdr3_nt: TGTGCCAGCACGCGGAGTGACTTTAACTATGGCTACACCTTC
clone_size: few; v_call: TRBV4-3; cdr3_length: 16; j_call: TRBJ2-3; d_call: NA; cdr3_aa: CASSQEWAGRKDTQYF; cdr3_nt: TGCGCCAGCAGCCAAGAGTGGGCAGGCAGGAAAGATACGCAGTATTTT
clone_size: NA; v_call: TRBV6-5; cdr3_length: 14; j_call: TRBJ1-2; d_call: NA; cdr3_aa: CATTPGTSARGYTF; cdr3_nt: TGTGCCACTACCCCGGGGACATCCGCCAGGGGCTACACCTTC
clone_size: NA; v_call: TRBV6-5; cdr3_length: 16; j_call: TRBJ1-2; d_call: TRBD1; cdr3_aa: CASSYSRTGGGYGYTF; cdr3_nt: TGTGCCAGCAGTTACTCTAGGACAGGGGGAGGCTATGGCTACACCTTC
clone_size: NA; v_call: TRBV5-1; cdr3_length: 15; j_call: TRBJ2-7; d_call: TRBD1; cdr3_aa: CASSLGSDRSNEQYF; cdr3_nt: TGCGCCAGCAGCTTGGGATCGGACAGGTCGAACGAGCAGTACTTC